The 16 T cell receptor beta chains presented below share a single source sample, sequenced in a study of shared clonotypes between healthy human individuals. Assay: immunoSEQ multiplex PCR; the TCRdb copy retains only in-frame clones and omits some. In the table there are hundreds of thousands of clones, just over 95% of which are singletons. Naive-designated CD8 cells lacked CD45RO, were positively enriched for CCR7, and omitted terminally differentiated effector memory CD45RA+ cells. The sample consisted of naive CD8+ T cells sorted from blood. The receptors originated from a man aged 25 to 45 in good health.

This chain joins TRBV9 and TRBJ2-6; 9 positions match TRBD1. Per germline, CDR1 SGDLS and CDR2 YYNGEE. V lost 3 bases to trimming and J lost 1 base; unmatched junction nucleotides: 8. This CDR3 has 18 amino acids. The CDR3 reads CASSGWDRVLSGANVLTF. In DNA, the CDR3 is TGTGCCAGCAGCGGATGGGACAGGGTTTTATCTGGGGCCAACGTCCTGACTTTC. The complete variable domain, with remaining parts taken from reference TRBV9 and TRBJ2-6, reads DSGVTQTPKHLITATGQRVTLRCSPRSGDLSVYWYQQSLDQGLQFLIQYYNGEERAKGNILERFSAQQFPDLHSELNLSSLELGDSALYFCASSGWDRVLSGANVLTFGAGSRLTVL.

This chain joins TRBV7-2 and TRBJ2-7, with TRBD1 as a possible D gene (5 bases). Trimming stripped 4 bases from V and 1 base from J, with 11 bases between. This CDR3 is 14 amino acids long. Germline CDR1 SGHTA, CDR2 FQGNSA. The CDR3 loop reads CASSYPTESYEQYF. CDR3 nucleotide sequence: TGTGCCAGCAGCTACCCGACAGAATCCTACGAGCAGTACTTC.

The chain joins TRBV4-3 to TRBJ1-2; tentative D call: TRBD1 (6 bases). Germline-derived CDR1 and CDR2 are LGHNA and YSLEER. The CDR3 covers 15 residues. Trimming took off 1 base at V and 6 bases at J, with 15 bases between the two ends. Here the CDR3 reads CASSQGVNDRNGYTF. In DNA form, the CDR3 reads TGCGCCAGCAGCCAAGGGGTCAATGACAGGAATGGCTACACCTTC.

V gene TRBV12-2 combines with J gene TRBJ2-1; the table's D call, TRBD2, was not checked against the DNA. TRBV12-2 is a listed pseudogene. The length of the CDR3 is 16 residues. In DNA, the CDR3 is TGTGCAAGTCGCTTAGTCGTGGGAGGACCCTACAATGAGCAGTTCTTC. Its translation is CASRLVVGGPYNEQFF.

This chain links TRBV23-1 with TRBJ2-7; 9 bases are shared with TRBD1. TRBV23-1 qualifies as an ORF whose function is uncertain. The length of the CDR3 is 17 residues. The ends lost 2 bases at V and 3 bases at J; junction bases unmatched: 11. The CDR3 spells CASSQNGSGQGVYEQYF. The CDR3, as DNA: TGCGCCAGCAGTCAAAATGGGTCGGGACAGGGAGTCTACGAGCAGTACTTC.

The chain is built from TRBV4-1 and TRBJ1-1; D is ambiguous. Germline-derived CDR1 and CDR2 are MGHRA and YSYEKL. Trimming shortened V by 0 bases and J by 6 bases, and 20 bases separated the two germline ends. The CDR3 length is 17 residues. DNA for the CDR3: TGCGCCAGCAGCCAAGATTGGTCAGATCAATTCAAGGCTGAAGCTTTCTTT. Its protein is CASSQDWSDQFKAEAFF.

The chain carries TRBV30 and TRBJ1-2; 8 nucleotides align to TRBD1. Germline CDR1 and CDR2: GTSNPN and SVGIG (reference sequence). With 1 base clipped from V and 8 bases from J, the junction kept 3 bases outside the gene matches. The CDR3 length is 12 residues. CDR3 protein: CAWSETGAGYTF. CDR3 nucleotides: TGTGCCTGGAGTGAGACAGGGGCCGGCTACACCTTC.

The CDR3 bases are TGTGCCAGCAGCCTGTATAGCGGGAGCTATGAGCAGTTCTTC. This codes for CASSLYSGSYEQFF. The rearrangement joins TRBV7-3 to TRBJ2-1; 9 bases map to TRBD2. CDR1 is SGHTA and CDR2 is FQGTGA in the germline V gene. Trimming took 5 bases from V and 8 from J; bases not matched to a gene: 7. CDR3 length equals 14 residues.

The V gene is TRBV6-6, the J gene TRBJ1-3; D not resolved. CDR3 length: 11 amino acids. Deletions cut 4 bases from V and 5 bases from J, with 3 bases between. CDR1 MNHNY and CDR2 SVGAGI come from the germline V gene (reference sequence). Here the CDR3 DNA reads TGTGCCAGCAGTTCTAGAAACACCATATATTTT. Translating it yields CASSSRNTIYF.

The chain has TRBV4-1 and TRBJ2-1; no definite D call. From germline, CDR1 is MGHRA and CDR2 YSYEKL. V was clipped by 0 bases and J by 8 bases, with 8 bases between them. This CDR3 contains 13 residues. CDR3 nucleotide sequence: TGCGCCAGCAGCCAAGAATTTGATGATGAGCAGTTCTTC. Translating gives CASSQEFDDEQFF.

This chain joins TRBV25-1 and TRBJ1-2, with a possible D match to TRBD1 (6 bases). This CDR3 spans 12 amino acids. Germline-derived CDR1 and CDR2 are MGHDK and SYGVNS. Trimming took off 8 bases at V and 4 bases at J, with 11 bases between the two ends. The CDR3 reads CASGTQGYGYTF. For the CDR3, the DNA is TGTGCCAGCGGGACACAGGGCTATGGCTACACCTTC.

This sequence joins TRBV15 and TRBJ1-5; 8 bases line up with TRBD1. The V and J ends lost 0 bases and 7 bases, in that order; junction bases with no gene match: 2. The CDR3 spans 14 residues. Looked up from germline, CDR1 is LNHNV and CDR2 is YYDKDF (reference sequence). Here the CDR3 reads CATSRDTGGQPQHF. CDR3 nucleotides: TGTGCCACCAGCAGAGATACAGGGGGACAGCCCCAGCATTTT.

The chain uses TRBV15 and TRBJ2-7, with 7 nucleotides matching TRBD1. This CDR3 has 17 residues. Per germline, CDR1 LNHNV and CDR2 YYDKDF (reference sequence). V lost 0 bases to trimming and J lost 4 bases; unmatched junction nucleotides: 12. CDR3 DNA sequence: TGTGCCACCAGCAGAGATGGGAAGGGGGACAGACCGTACGAGCAGTACTTC. It yields the protein CATSRDGKGDRPYEQYF.

The chain combines TRBV6-5 with TRBJ2-3, with a possible D match to TRBD1 (5 bases). This CDR3 comprises 13 residues. Per germline, CDR1 MNHEY and CDR2 SVGAGI. V shed 10 bases and J shed 4 bases, with 15 bases lying between them. CDR3 DNA sequence: TGTGCCACCATAGATAGGGGCCCAGATACGCAGTATTTT. It encodes CATIDRGPDTQYF.

This chain uses TRBV27 with TRBJ2-2; the match to TRBD2 covers 16 bases. Trimming removed 2 bases from V and 6 bases from J; junction bases left unmatched: 12. Germline V gives CDR1 MNHEY, CDR2 SMNVEV (reference sequence). This CDR3 spans 20 amino acids. The CDR3 protein is CASSLPPGTSGRAFSGELFF. The CDR3 bases are TGTGCCAGCAGTTTACCTCCAGGGACTAGCGGGAGGGCCTTCTCCGGGGAGCTGTTTTTT.

This sequence joins TRBV29-1 and TRBJ1-1, with D unclear. V gave up 6 bases and J gave up 2 bases, with 10 bases separating them. Germline V lookup: CDR1 SQVTM, CDR2 ANQGSEA. CDR3 length equals 12 residues. CDR3 region: CSVYAGNTEAFF. DNA of the CDR3: TGCAGCGTCTATGCAGGTAACACTGAAGCTTTCTTT.